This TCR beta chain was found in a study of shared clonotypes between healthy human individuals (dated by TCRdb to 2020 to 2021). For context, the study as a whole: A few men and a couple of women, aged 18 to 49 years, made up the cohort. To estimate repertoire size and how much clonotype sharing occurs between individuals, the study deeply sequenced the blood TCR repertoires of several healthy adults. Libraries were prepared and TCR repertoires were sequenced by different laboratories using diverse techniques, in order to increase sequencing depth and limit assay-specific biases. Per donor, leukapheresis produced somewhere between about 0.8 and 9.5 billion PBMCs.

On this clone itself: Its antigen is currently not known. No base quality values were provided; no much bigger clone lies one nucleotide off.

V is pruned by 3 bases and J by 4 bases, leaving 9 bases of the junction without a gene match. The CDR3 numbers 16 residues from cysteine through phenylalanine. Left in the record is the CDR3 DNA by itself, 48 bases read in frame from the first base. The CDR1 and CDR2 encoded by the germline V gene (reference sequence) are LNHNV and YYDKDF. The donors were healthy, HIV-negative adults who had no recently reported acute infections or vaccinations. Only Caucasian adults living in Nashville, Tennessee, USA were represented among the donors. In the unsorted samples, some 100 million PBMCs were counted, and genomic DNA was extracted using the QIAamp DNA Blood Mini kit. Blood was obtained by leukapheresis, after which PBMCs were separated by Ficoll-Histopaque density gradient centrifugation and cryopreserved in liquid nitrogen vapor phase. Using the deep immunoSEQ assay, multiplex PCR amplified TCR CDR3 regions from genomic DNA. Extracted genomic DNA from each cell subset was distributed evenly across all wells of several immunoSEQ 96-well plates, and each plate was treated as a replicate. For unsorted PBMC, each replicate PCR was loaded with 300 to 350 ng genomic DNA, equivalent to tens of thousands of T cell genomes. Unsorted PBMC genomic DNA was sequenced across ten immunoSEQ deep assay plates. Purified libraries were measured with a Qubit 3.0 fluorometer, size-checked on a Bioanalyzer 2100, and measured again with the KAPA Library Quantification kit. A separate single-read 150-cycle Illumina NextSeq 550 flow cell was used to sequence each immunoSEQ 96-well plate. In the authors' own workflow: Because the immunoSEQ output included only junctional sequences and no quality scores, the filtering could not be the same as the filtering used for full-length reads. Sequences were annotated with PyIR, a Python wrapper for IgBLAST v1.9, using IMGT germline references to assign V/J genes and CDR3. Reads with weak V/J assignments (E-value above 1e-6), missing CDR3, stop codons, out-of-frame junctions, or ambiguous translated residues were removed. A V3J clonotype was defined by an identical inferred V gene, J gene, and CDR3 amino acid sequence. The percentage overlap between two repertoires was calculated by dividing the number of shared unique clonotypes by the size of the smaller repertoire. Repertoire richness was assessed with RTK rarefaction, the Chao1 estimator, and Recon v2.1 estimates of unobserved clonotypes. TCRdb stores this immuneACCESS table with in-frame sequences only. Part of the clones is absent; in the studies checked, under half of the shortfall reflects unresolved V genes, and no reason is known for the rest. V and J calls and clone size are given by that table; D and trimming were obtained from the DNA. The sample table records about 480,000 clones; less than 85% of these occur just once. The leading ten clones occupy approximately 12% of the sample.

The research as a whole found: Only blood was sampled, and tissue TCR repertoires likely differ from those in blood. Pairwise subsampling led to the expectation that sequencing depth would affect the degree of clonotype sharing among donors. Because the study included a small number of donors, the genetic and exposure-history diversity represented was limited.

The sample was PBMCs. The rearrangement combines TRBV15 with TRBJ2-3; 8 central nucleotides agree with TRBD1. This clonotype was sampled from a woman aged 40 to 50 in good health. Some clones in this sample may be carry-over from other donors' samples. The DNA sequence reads TGTGCCACCAGCAGTCGGACAGGGTGGATTGCAGATACGCAGTATTTT. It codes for CATSSRTGWIADTQYF.